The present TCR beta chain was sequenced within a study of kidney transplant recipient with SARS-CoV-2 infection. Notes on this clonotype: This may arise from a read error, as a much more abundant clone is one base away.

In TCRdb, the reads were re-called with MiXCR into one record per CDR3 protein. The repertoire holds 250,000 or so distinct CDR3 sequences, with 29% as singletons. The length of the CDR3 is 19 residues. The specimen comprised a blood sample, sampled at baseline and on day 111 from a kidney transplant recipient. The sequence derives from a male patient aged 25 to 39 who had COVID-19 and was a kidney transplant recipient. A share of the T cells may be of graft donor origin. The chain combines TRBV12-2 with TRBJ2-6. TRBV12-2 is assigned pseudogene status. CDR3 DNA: TGTGCAAGTCGCCCCCGTGCCGACTCCACACAAAGTCGGGCCAACGTCCTGACTTTC. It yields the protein CASRPRADSTQSRANVLTF.